The 24 T cell receptor beta chains reported below all come from one sample, sequenced in a study of beta chain features in type 1 diabetes. These receptors' antigens are unknown. Findings and caveats of the study: TCRB CDR3s from Type 1 diabetes patients were moderately but significantly shorter in all four CD4+ subsets.

Expressed TCRB transcripts were sequenced because the isolated RNA had all been reverse transcribed beforehand. Measured with immunoSEQ multiplex PCR; TCRdb has only the in-frame clones, and not every one. Seen here are under 200,000 clones, around a tenth observed once, and the top ten hold roughly 0.45%. Sequenced input: central memory CD4+ T cells from blood. These receptors all come from a man aged 25-40 years with type 1 diabetes.

V and J are TRBV28 and TRBJ2-1; 9 bases are a match to TRBD1. V was pared by 6 bases and J by 7 bases, with 7 bases of the junction left unmatched. Germline V gene sequence: CDR1 MDHEN, CDR2 SYDVKM. This CDR3 contains 14 residues. The CDR3 nucleotides are TGTGCCAGCAGGGGGGACAGGGTGGGGAATGAGCAGTTCTTC. Residues: CASRGDRVGNEQFF.

The chain links TRBV27 to TRBJ2-7, with 12 bases lining up with TRBD2. Germline V gene lookup returns CDR1 MNHEY and CDR2 SMNVEV (reference sequence). Unmatched junction bases numbered 7, after V lost 0 bases and J lost 4 bases. The CDR3 has 17 amino acids. In DNA form, the CDR3 reads TGTGCCAGCAGTTTATCGGATGCGACTAGCGGGAGTTACGAGCAGTACTTC. Amino acid sequence: CASSLSDATSGSYEQYF.

This clone was detected many times. The chain links TRBV7-9 to TRBJ2-5; no clear D gene. Germline CDR1 is SEHNR and CDR2 is FQNEAQ (reference sequence). The CDR3 spans 12 residues. Trimming left V 11 bases short and J 0 bases short, with 10 bases between. CDR3 DNA: TGTGCCGTGAACCGGGACCAAGAGACCCAGTACTTC. Translation gives CAVNRDQETQYF.

This clone was seen a single time. The rearrangement links TRBV30 to TRBJ1-4, with D possibly TRBD1 on 6 matching bases. Trimming left V 0 bases short and J 6 bases short, with 8 bases between. Germline CDR1 is GTSNPN and CDR2 is SVGIG (reference sequence). There are 13 residues in the CDR3. CDR3 sequence (DNA): TGTGCCTGGAGTGTACAGGGATATGAAAAACTGTTTTTT. Its protein product is CAWSVQGYEKLFF.

This clone has just one count. The chain carries TRBV28 and TRBJ1-2, with no clear D. The germline V and J ends were trimmed by 4 bases and 2 bases, with 8 bases remaining between them. CDR3 length equals 13 residues. Per germline, CDR1 MDHEN and CDR2 SYDVKM. In nucleotides, the CDR3 is TGTGCCAGCAGTTATCCGGGAAACTATGGCTACACCTTC. Protein product: CASSYPGNYGYTF.

The chain recombines TRBV28 with TRBJ2-1, with 7 nucleotides matching TRBD2. V was clipped by 5 bases and J by 3 bases; unmatched bases: 7. Germline V lookup: CDR1 MDHEN, CDR2 SYDVKM. This CDR3 is built from 15 residues. The CDR3 is CASSPRLAGYNEQFF. CDR3 nucleotide sequence: TGTGCCAGCAGTCCCCGGTTAGCGGGCTACAATGAGCAGTTCTTC.

V gene TRBV28 combines with J gene TRBJ2-7, with D possibly being TRBD2 (5 bases). Germline-derived CDR1 and CDR2 are MDHEN and SYDVKM. Trimming left V 3 bases short and J 0 bases short, with 12 bases between. The CDR3 has 15 residues. CDR3 residues: CASSFSPAVSYEQYF. DNA of the CDR3: TGTGCCAGCAGTTTCTCCCCAGCGGTCTCCTACGAGCAGTACTTC.

This chain uses TRBV10-3 with TRBJ1-1, with TRBD1 matching 8 bases. In germline, CDR1 is ENHRY, CDR2 SYGVKD. Unmatched junction bases numbered 9, after V lost 5 bases and J lost 1 base. The CDR3 contains 16 residues. In DNA form, the CDR3 reads TGTGCCATCAGTCGAGACAGGGGAGGGAGGAACACTGAAGCTTTCTTT. This sequence encodes CAISRDRGGRNTEAFF.

The chain recombines TRBV5-1 with TRBJ2-1, with TRBD2 identical over 7 bases. Trimming removed 0 bases from V and 0 bases from J; junction bases left unmatched: 3. The CDR3 covers 16 residues. The V gene's germline CDR1 is SGHRS and CDR2 YFSETQ. The CDR3, as DNA: TGCGCCAGCAGCTTGGGAGCGGGGAGCTCCTACAATGAGCAGTTCTTC. Translated: CASSLGAGSSYNEQFF.

The V and J genes are TRBV4-2 and TRBJ2-1; 13 nucleotides align to TRBD2. This CDR3 region has 16 residues. The V gene end was trimmed by 4 bases and the J gene end by 5 bases; junction bases not matched to a gene: 5. Germline V gene lookup returns CDR1 LGHNA and CDR2 YNFKEQ. The CDR3 protein is CASSRLGLAGDNEQFF. The CDR3 DNA reads TGTGCCAGCAGCCGGCTAGGACTAGCGGGAGACAATGAGCAGTTCTTC.

The chain couples TRBV7-2 to TRBJ2-2; D remains unclear. Trimming took 5 bases from V and 3 from J, leaving 4 bases between them. There are 12 residues in the CDR3. CDR1 is SGHTA and CDR2 is FQGNSA in the germline V gene. The CDR3: CASSPDTGELFF. The CDR3 bases are TGTGCCAGCAGCCCCGACACCGGGGAGCTGTTTTTT.

The J gene is TRBJ2-7, the V gene TRBV15; 11 nucleotides line up with TRBD2. The germline V gene has CDR1 LNHNV and CDR2 YYDKDF (reference sequence). This CDR3 region has 17 residues. The J segment lost 6 bases and the V segment lost 3 bases, leaving 13 bases of the junction unmatched. CDR3 protein: CATSSGGVAGGLSEQYF. The CDR3 DNA is TGTGCCACCAGCAGTGGCGGGGTAGCGGGAGGGTTATCCGAGCAGTACTTC.

The rearrangement links TRBV2 to TRBJ1-2; maybe TRBD1 (6 bases). Looked up from germline, CDR1 is SNHLY and CDR2 is FYNNEI. This CDR3 has 14 amino acids. V was shortened by 4 bases and J by 4 bases, with 13 bases between the two germline ends. The CDR3 reads CASSATGGAYGYTF. The DNA of the CDR3 is TGTGCCAGCAGTGCCACGGGGGGCGCCTATGGCTACACCTTC.

The rearrangement links TRBV6-5 to TRBJ1-2; D possibly corresponds to TRBD1 (5 bases). Trimming took off 8 bases at V and 9 bases at J, with 16 bases between the two ends. The germline V gene has CDR1 MNHEY and CDR2 SVGAGI. The CDR3 is 12 amino acids. The CDR3 DNA reads as TGTGCCAGCTTCCTGGAAGGGGCTCGCTACACCTTC. This codes for CASFLEGARYTF.

This clone has only a few counts. The rearrangement uses TRBV29-1 and TRBJ2-7, with a possible D match to TRBD1 (6 bases). CDR3 length: 14 residues. The germline V gene has CDR1 SQVTM and CDR2 ANQGSEA. Trimming took 2 bases from V and 5 from J, leaving 16 bases between them. The CDR3 region is CSVETGQSGDEQYF. CDR3 in DNA: TGCAGCGTTGAAACCGGACAGTCCGGGGACGAGCAGTACTTC.

This clone was found a few times. The rearrangement uses TRBV5-1 and TRBJ2-5; D is uncertain. V was cut by 1 base and J by 5 bases, with 9 bases left in between. CDR1 is SGHRS and CDR2 is YFSETQ in the germline V gene. The CDR3 is 13 residues long. The CDR3 region is CASSLKSEETQYF. The CDR3 DNA sequence: TGCGCCAGCAGCTTGAAGAGCGAGGAGACCCAGTACTTC.

In this sample, this clone turned up a few times. The chain joins TRBV2 to TRBJ2-1; no firm D call. With 8 bases removed from V and 4 bases from J, the gap between germline ends came to 6 bases. From germline, CDR1 is SNHLY and CDR2 FYNNEI. The CDR3 is 11 amino acids. CDR3 bases: TGTGCCAGCGCACTTTACAATGAGCAGTTCTTC. Translated: CASALYNEQFF.

This clone occurred a few times. The same CDR3 arises from other DNA sequences in this sample as well. This chain uses TRBV28 with TRBJ2-1; D is unresolved. Between the trimmed V and J ends, which lost 1 base and 5 bases, there was a span of 3 bases. The CDR3 runs to 12 residues. CDR1 is MDHEN and CDR2 is SYDVKM in the germline V gene. CDR3 DNA sequence: TGTGCCAGCAGTTTATCGGACAATGAGCAGTTCTTC. Its protein product is CASSLSDNEQFF.

This clone was detected only a few times. V usage is TRBV2 and J usage is TRBJ1-1; no firm D call. CDR1 is SNHLY and CDR2 is FYNNEI in the germline V gene. Trimming cost V 6 bases and J 1 base, with 9 bases left between them. CDR3 size: 13 residues. The CDR3 nucleotides read TGTGCCAGCAGCCGAGAGGGGAACACTGAAGCTTTCTTT. This translates into CASSREGNTEAFF.

V usage is TRBV6-1 and J usage is TRBJ2-2; TRBD1 is a possible D gene (5 bases). Germline-derived CDR1 and CDR2 are MNHNS and SASEGT. V shed 6 bases and J shed 5 bases, with 22 bases lying between them. This CDR3 has 17 amino acids. CDR3 loop: CASREPGSARGTGELFF. The CDR3 nucleotides are TGTGCCAGCAGAGAACCAGGATCGGCTAGGGGAACCGGGGAGCTGTTTTTT.

The V and J genes are TRBV7-9 and TRBJ2-5; D gene unclear. V lost 10 bases to trimming and J lost 1 base, with 16 bases between them. The germline V gene has CDR1 SEHNR and CDR2 FQNEAQ (reference sequence). The CDR3 length is 14 residues. The CDR3: CATPPPGGQETQYF. The CDR3 coding sequence is TGTGCCACCCCGCCCCCTGGCGGCCAAGAGACCCAGTACTTC.

This clone appeared a few times. In DNA, the CDR3 is TGTGCCAGCAGACCCATAGCAGAGACCGGGGAGCTGTTTTTT. It is translated as CASRPIAETGELFF. V is TRBV28 and J is TRBJ2-2, with D uncertain. The CDR3 totals 14 residues. V was trimmed by 6 bases and J by 5 bases, leaving 13 bases between them. CDR1 is MDHEN and CDR2 is SYDVKM in the germline V gene.

This clone showed up just a few times. The genes are TRBV2 and TRBJ2-1, with 12 bases aligning to TRBD2. Germline V lookup: CDR1 SNHLY, CDR2 FYNNEI. The CDR3 length is 11 residues. The V segment lost 5 bases and the J segment 16 bases; nucleotides outside the gene matches: 3. In nucleotides, the CDR3 is TGTGCCAGCAGTACACTAGCGGGAGGATTCTTC. Protein product: CASSTLAGGFF.

J is TRBJ2-3 and V is TRBV7-3, with TRBD2 matching over 11 bases. Germline V gene sequence: CDR1 SGHTA, CDR2 FQGTGA. The CDR3 is made up of 16 amino acids. The trim removed 4 bases at V and 2 bases at J, leaving 5 bases unmatched. CDR3 sequence reads: CASSSGLAVTTDTQYF. The CDR3 coding sequence is TGTGCCAGCAGCTCGGGACTAGCGGTAACCACAGATACGCAGTATTTT.